The 19 T cell receptor beta chains below all came from one sample that was sequenced in a study of shared clonotypes between healthy human individuals. Sequencing was performed with immunoSEQ multiplex PCR; in TCRdb, only in-frame clones are kept and a portion is missing. Of millions of clones detected, just under 95% appear once; the ten largest clones hold roughly 1%. Terminally differentiated effector memory CD45RA+ cells were excluded by CCR7 positive selection of CD45RO-negative cells. Sequenced material: naive CD8+ T cells sorted from blood. These receptors all come from a man younger than 35 in good health.

This rearrangement joins TRBV9 to TRBJ1-2; a possible D gene is TRBD1 (5 bases). Germline CDR1 SGDLS, CDR2 YYNGEE. The CDR3 runs to 13 residues. Deletions cut 0 bases from V and 8 bases from J, with 11 bases between. The CDR3 sequence is CASSVVQGSGYTF. The DNA of the CDR3 is TGTGCCAGCAGCGTAGTTCAGGGTAGCGGCTACACCTTC.

V gene TRBV5-1 combines with J gene TRBJ1-1, with 8 nucleotides matching TRBD1. Germline values: CDR1 SGHRS, CDR2 YFSETQ. The CDR3 contains 18 residues. The V segment lost 2 bases and the J segment 4 bases; nucleotides outside the gene matches: 16. The CDR3 DNA sequence: TGCGCCAGCAGCTTCTTGGCAGGGACAGGATCACTGGGCACTGAAGCTTTCTTT. It codes for CASSFLAGTGSLGTEAFF.

The J gene is TRBJ1-4, the V gene TRBV14; D remains ambiguous. Trimming removed 4 bases from V and 0 bases from J, with 12 bases in between. The CDR3 has 16 residues. Per germline, CDR1 SGHDN and CDR2 FVKESK. As DNA, the CDR3 is TGTGCCAGCAGCCGATCCGGCGCCTCAACTAATGAAAAACTGTTTTTT. This codes for CASSRSGASTNEKLFF. The variable domain in full, completed from reference TRBV14 and TRBJ1-4, reads EAGVTQFPSHSVIEKGQTVTLRCDPISGHDNLYWYRRVMGKEIKFLLHFVKESKQDESGMPNNRFLAERTGGTYSTLKVQPAELEDSGVYFCASSRSGASTNEKLFFGSGTQLSVL.

V and J are TRBV6-6 and TRBJ2-5, with unresolved D. Trimming left V 8 bases short and J 1 base short, with 11 bases between. The CDR3 contains 13 residues. Germline CDR1 is MNHNY and CDR2 is SVGAGI (reference sequence). The CDR3, as DNA: TGTGCCAGCGATCGGACGCCCCAAGAGACCCAGTACTTC. The encoded protein is CASDRTPQETQYF.

V is TRBV6-1 and J is TRBJ1-5; D unclear. The CDR3 sequence is 17 residues long. Germline loops: CDR1 MNHNS, CDR2 SASEGT. Trimming stripped 1 base from V and 2 bases from J, with 15 bases between. DNA for the CDR3: TGTGCCAGCAGTGAAGGGAGTTGGTTAAGGGGCAATCAGCCCCAGCATTTT. Encoded protein: CASSEGSWLRGNQPQHF.

The rearrangement joins TRBV9 to TRBJ2-7, with TRBD1 as a possible D gene (5 bases). V was trimmed by 3 bases and J by 6 bases, leaving 13 bases between them. Germline V gene sequence: CDR1 SGDLS, CDR2 YYNGEE. The CDR3 runs 13 residues. CDR3 in amino acids: CASSGEWGCEQYF. As DNA, the CDR3 is TGTGCCAGCAGCGGAGAATGGGGCTGCGAGCAGTACTTC.

The V and J genes are TRBV10-2 and TRBJ1-1, with TRBD1 as a possible D gene (6 bases). The CDR3 contains 12 residues. V lost 8 bases and J lost 3, with 10 bases in between. The V gene's germline CDR1 is WSHSY and CDR2 SAAADI. In DNA form, the CDR3 reads TGCGCCAGCCAAGGGGGGTACACTGAAGCTTTCTTT. This sequence encodes CASQGGYTEAFF.

J is TRBJ2-5 and V is TRBV7-9; TRBD2 is a possible D gene (5 bases). Germline V gene data show CDR1 as SEHNR and CDR2 as FQNEAQ (reference sequence). This CDR3 region has 14 residues. V was shortened by 1 base and J by 5 bases, with 11 bases between the two germline ends. CDR3 sequence: CASSLVREGETQYF. DNA of the CDR3: TGTGCCAGCAGCTTAGTACGGGAAGGTGAGACCCAGTACTTC.

CDR3 loop: CASTPQAGTGRTEAFF. In DNA, the CDR3 is TGTGCCAGCACGCCTCAAGCCGGGACAGGTCGCACTGAAGCTTTCTTT. The chain joins TRBV2 to TRBJ1-1; 8 bases are a match to TRBD1. The CDR3 has 16 amino acids. The V and J ends lost 7 bases and 4 bases, in that order; junction bases with no gene match: 14. From germline, CDR1 is SNHLY and CDR2 FYNNEI.

The gene calls are TRBV5-6 and TRBJ2-3, with a weak D call TRBD2 (5 bases). V was clipped by 6 bases and J by 7 bases, with 18 bases between them. From germline, CDR1 is SGHDT and CDR2 YYEEEE. The CDR3 is 14 residues long. The CDR3 region is CASTEGSFVHTQYF. CDR3 nucleotides: TGTGCCAGCACCGAGGGCAGTTTTGTGCATACGCAGTATTTT.

J is TRBJ2-3 and V is TRBV13; no reliable D call. V shed 4 bases and J shed 6 bases, with 14 bases lying between them. The CDR3 spans 14 residues. CDR1 and CDR2 from the germline V gene are PRHDT and FYEKMQ (reference sequence). DNA of the CDR3: TGTGCCAGCAGCTCCCAGGTGGCGTTGGATACGCAGTATTTT. Translating gives CASSSQVALDTQYF.

The genes are TRBV10-2 and TRBJ2-7; tentatively, D is TRBD1 (6 bases). CDR3 length equals 13 residues. Germline V gene data show CDR1 as WSHSY and CDR2 as SAAADI. Between the trimmed V and J ends, which lost 8 bases and 4 bases, there was a span of 15 bases. Here the CDR3 reads CASLRDTPYEQYF. The CDR3 coding sequence is TGCGCCAGCCTTAGGGACACCCCTTACGAGCAGTACTTC.

The chain couples TRBV9 to TRBJ2-7; 11 bases are shared with TRBD1. V lost 4 bases to trimming and J lost 6 bases; unmatched junction nucleotides: 9. From germline, CDR1 is SGDLS and CDR2 YYNGEE. The CDR3 totals 15 residues. This CDR3 reads CASSPRTGTGGEQYF. The DNA of the CDR3 is TGTGCCAGCAGCCCCCGGACCGGGACAGGGGGCGAGCAGTACTTC.

The CDR3 sequence: CASSPAAIKGGYNSPLHF. CDR3 nucleotides: TGTGCCAGCAGTCCCGCGGCTATAAAGGGGGGCTATAATTCACCCCTCCACTTT. This chain joins TRBV7-3 and TRBJ1-6; D perhaps matches TRBD1 (6 bases). Germline loops: CDR1 SGHTA, CDR2 FQGTGA. Trimming took 6 bases from V and 3 from J, leaving 21 bases between them. The CDR3 sequence is 18 residues long.

This chain connects TRBV10-3 to TRBJ2-7, with a weak D call TRBD2 (5 bases). The V gene lost 4 bases and the J gene lost 4 bases, with 11 bases spanning the gap. Germline CDR1 and CDR2: ENHRY and SYGVKD. The CDR3 has 13 amino acids. CDR3 protein: CAISVGLQYEQYF. In nucleotides, the CDR3 is TGTGCCATCAGTGTCGGACTTCAATACGAGCAGTACTTC.

V is TRBV5-1 and J is TRBJ2-2; TRBD1 is a possible D gene (6 bases). Trimming pared 0 bases from V and 7 bases from J, leaving 10 bases between. Germline assignment: CDR1 SGHRS and CDR2 YFSETQ. The CDR3 is 14 residues long. In DNA, the CDR3 is TGCGCCAGCAGCTTGGCACAGGGTAACGGGGAGCTGTTTTTT. Protein: CASSLAQGNGELFF.

For this clone: Other DNA variants within this sample encode the same CDR3. The rearrangement links TRBV9 to TRBJ1-5, with D tentatively TRBD1 (5 bases). This CDR3 contains 13 residues. CDR1 is SGDLS and CDR2 is YYNGEE in the germline V gene. V dropped 4 bases and J dropped 6 bases, with 11 bases sitting between them. CDR3 nucleotide sequence: TGTGCCAGCAGCTCAGGTGGGGGTCAGCCCCAGCATTTT. It codes for CASSSGGGQPQHF.

Concerning this clone itself: At the DNA level, this CDR3 is encoded by other sequences in the same sample as well. The gene calls are TRBV2 and TRBJ2-7; D may match TRBD1 or TRBD2 (5 bases each). V shed 6 bases and J shed 3 bases, with 9 bases lying between them. Germline CDR1 and CDR2: SNHLY and FYNNEI. This CDR3 comprises 12 residues. CDR3 nucleotide sequence: TGTGCCAGCAGGGGGACGTTCTACGAGCAGTACTTC. Translating gives CASRGTFYEQYF.

The genes are TRBV21-1 and TRBJ2-7; the table gives TRBD2 as D, unverified against the DNA. TRBV21-1 has pseudogene status. The CDR3 has 13 residues. Here the CDR3 DNA reads TGTGCCAGCAGCATCCTTTTCGGCGGCGAGCAGTACTTC. This codes for CASSILFGGEQYF.